What follows are 21 T cell receptor beta chains derived from one specimen sequenced in a study of shared clonotypes between healthy human individuals. Assay used: immunoSEQ multiplex PCR; TCRdb lists only in-frame clones, some missing. The sample has approximately 2.5 million clones, approximately 94% seen once. The specimen sequenced was naive CD4+ T cells from PBMCs. Subset here: CD45RA+ positively selected. Every receptor here comes from a man younger than 30 in good health. Some clones in this sample may be carry-over from other donors' samples.

The CDR3 here is CASSPYQRSNYGYTF. In DNA, the CDR3 is TGTGCCAGCAGCCCATACCAAAGATCCAACTATGGCTACACCTTC. The chain carries TRBV5-4 and TRBJ1-2; D gene unclear. The germline V gene has CDR1 SGHNT and CDR2 YYREEE (reference sequence). The CDR3 loop spans 15 amino acids. Trimming stripped 4 bases from V and 2 bases from J, with 15 bases between.

The chain uses TRBV5-1 and TRBJ2-5, with D possibly matching TRBD1 (6 bases). The germline CDR1 and CDR2 sequences are SGHRS and YFSETQ. The V end was cut by 5 bases, the J end by 0 bases, with 17 bases between. The CDR3 runs 16 residues. The CDR3, as DNA: TGCGCCAGCAGGCATCCAGGGGCTTACAACCAAGAGACCCAGTACTTC. Residues: CASRHPGAYNQETQYF.

The J gene is TRBJ2-6, the V gene TRBV19; D gene ambiguous. V lost 6 bases to trimming and J lost 0 bases, with 9 bases between them. In germline, CDR1 is LNHDA, CDR2 SQIVND (reference sequence). The CDR3 is made up of 15 amino acids. CDR3 in DNA: TGTGCCAGTAGCCCGTTAAACTCTGGGGCCAACGTCCTGACTTTC. It codes for CASSPLNSGANVLTF.

This clone appeared once. This chain links TRBV7-2 with TRBJ2-5; 7 bases align to TRBD2. Trimming took 0 bases from V and 2 from J; bases not matched to a gene: 9. The CDR3 is made up of 17 amino acids. Germline CDR1 reads SGHTA; CDR2 reads FQGNSA. CDR3 loop: CASSLARGGSGQETQYF. CDR3 bases: TGTGCCAGCAGCTTAGCCCGGGGCGGGAGTGGGCAAGAGACCCAGTACTTC.

The chain employs TRBV5-6 and TRBJ2-1, with TRBD2 matching over 7 bases. Germline-derived CDR1 and CDR2 are SGHDT and YYEEEE. V dropped 0 bases and J dropped 11; count of bases not matched to a gene: 20. The CDR3 has 18 residues. The CDR3 reads CASSLDLGPGGRENKQFF. The CDR3 DNA follows: TGTGCCAGCAGCTTGGATCTGGGCCCAGGCGGGCGGGAGAATAAGCAGTTCTTC.

V gene TRBV5-1 combines with J gene TRBJ2-7; D is possibly TRBD1 or TRBD2 (5 bases each). CDR3 length equals 15 residues. Between the trimmed V and J ends, which lost 7 bases and 6 bases, there was a span of 23 bases. In germline, CDR1 is SGHRS, CDR2 YFSETQ. The CDR3 here is CASLPSPRGGTEQYF. The CDR3 nucleotides read TGCGCCAGCCTACCGAGCCCCCGTGGGGGAACCGAGCAGTACTTC.

The rearrangement joins TRBV15 to TRBJ1-2, with 7 bases matching TRBD1. Germline CDR1 is LNHNV and CDR2 is YYDKDF (reference sequence). The CDR3 runs to 12 residues. The ends lost 3 bases at V and 6 bases at J; junction bases unmatched: 1. Here the CDR3 reads CATSSGQDGYTF. In DNA, the CDR3 is TGTGCCACCAGCAGTGGACAGGATGGCTACACCTTC.

Comment on this clone: Distinct nucleotide sequences in the sample also encode this CDR3. The rearrangement links TRBV5-1 to TRBJ1-4, with D unclear. The CDR3 runs to 13 residues. Trimming cost V 0 bases and J 5 bases, with 5 bases left between them. In germline, CDR1 is SGHRS, CDR2 YFSETQ. CDR3 sequence reads: CASSLGENEKLFF. In DNA, the CDR3 is TGCGCCAGCAGCTTGGGGGAAAATGAAAAACTGTTTTTT.

This chain links TRBV27 with TRBJ2-7; weak D call: TRBD2 (5 bases). CDR1 and CDR2 (germline): MNHEY, SMNVEV (reference sequence). V dropped 1 base and J dropped 0 bases, with 19 bases sitting between them. CDR3 size: 18 residues. CDR3 region: CASSLLPRVPGGSYEQYF. As DNA, the CDR3 is TGTGCCAGCAGTTTATTGCCCCGGGTTCCCGGAGGCTCCTACGAGCAGTACTTC.

The rearrangement joins TRBV27 to TRBJ2-3; 12 nucleotides agree with TRBD2. Germline CDR1 MNHEY, CDR2 SMNVEV (reference sequence). This CDR3 is 18 amino acids long. V lost 3 bases, J lost 6 bases, and 13 bases stayed unmatched. The CDR3 DNA reads as TGTGCCAGCAGTTTCGGGCTAGCGGGAGGGGGAAGGTTGGATACGCAGTATTTT. This translates into CASSFGLAGGGRLDTQYF.

This chain links TRBV29-1 with TRBJ2-5, with a possible D match to TRBD1 (6 bases). Trimming took 4 bases from V and 7 from J, leaving 19 bases between them. This CDR3 region has 14 residues. Looked up from germline, CDR1 is SQVTM and CDR2 is ANQGSEA. CDR3 coding DNA: TGCAGCGTTGCTCAGGGGCATCCCCCAGGGACCCAGTACTTC. It codes for CSVAQGHPPGTQYF.

This chain links TRBV7-2 with TRBJ2-7, with D perhaps TRBD2 (6 bases). Trimming removed 2 bases at V and 9 bases at J, with 11 bases between. Germline CDR1 is SGHTA and CDR2 is FQGNSA. The CDR3 is made up of 12 amino acids. The chain's CDR3 is CASSLMVSGQYF. DNA of the CDR3: TGTGCCAGCAGCTTAATGGTTAGCGGGCAGTACTTC.

The rearrangement joins TRBV18 to TRBJ1-2, with 7 bases aligning to TRBD1. CDR3 size: 15 residues. Germline CDR1 and CDR2: KGHSH and LQKENI. Losses at the gene ends were 2 bases for V and 1 base for J; bases not matched to a gene: 4. The CDR3 region is CASSPGPGGNYGYTF. The CDR3, as DNA: TGTGCCAGCTCACCAGGGCCAGGGGGTAACTATGGCTACACCTTC.

The chain has TRBV11-2 and TRBJ2-3; weak D call: TRBD1 (7 bases). The CDR3 has 14 amino acids. Per germline, CDR1 SGHAT and CDR2 FQNNGV. V lost 3 bases and J 10 bases, leaving 17 bases between the germline ends. CDR3: CASSFVQGGRSQYF. Written as DNA, the CDR3 is TGTGCCAGCAGCTTCGTCCAGGGGGGACGGTCGCAGTATTTT.

This clone has only one observation. The rearrangement joins TRBV7-9 to TRBJ2-3; 9 bases match TRBD1. Germline lookup yields CDR1 SEHNR and CDR2 FQNEAQ (reference sequence). CDR3 length: 17 amino acids. J lost 1 base, V lost 1 base, and 6 bases had no gene match. The CDR3, as DNA: TGTGCCAGCAGCTTAGGTAAACAGGGGGCCCGCACAGATACGCAGTATTTT. Its protein is CASSLGKQGARTDTQYF. The full variable domain, rest sourced from reference TRBV7-9 and TRBJ2-3, is DTGVSQNPRHKITKRGQNVTFRCDPISEHNRLYWYRQTLGQGPEFLTYFQNEAQLEKSRLLSDRFSAERPKGSFSTLEIQRTEQGDSAMYLCASSLGKQGARTDTQYFGPGTRLTVL.

This clone was counted a few times. This CDR3 is also generated by other DNA sequences in the sample. This rearrangement joins TRBV7-8 to TRBJ1-5; D unresolved. This CDR3 has 14 residues. Germline CDR1 reads SGHVS; CDR2 reads FQNEAQ. The ends were cut back, 1 base at V and 2 bases at J, with 6 bases in the middle. Written as DNA, the CDR3 is TGTGCCAGCAGCTTAGTGGTTGGCAATCAGCCCCAGCATTTT. It yields the protein CASSLVVGNQPQHF.

The chain recombines TRBV7-7 with TRBJ1-3, with no clear D. CDR1 and CDR2 from the germline V gene are SSHAT and FNYEAQ (reference sequence). The V end lost 5 bases, the J end lost 4 bases, and 9 bases lay between the germline ends. This CDR3 is 13 amino acids long. The CDR3 sequence is CASSPSAGNTIYF. The CDR3 nucleotides read TGTGCCAGCAGCCCCAGCGCGGGAAACACCATATATTTT.

The chain recombines TRBV5-1 with TRBJ2-1; TRBD2 matches at 10 bases. The germline CDR1 and CDR2 sequences are SGHRS and YFSETQ. The J segment lost 3 bases and the V segment lost 5 bases, leaving 2 bases of the junction unmatched. The CDR3 spans 14 residues. CDR3 residues: CASRGLAHYNEQFF. The CDR3 bases are TGCGCCAGCAGGGGACTAGCGCACTACAATGAGCAGTTCTTC.

V usage is TRBV19 and J usage is TRBJ1-5, with no clear D. V lost 3 bases and J 5 bases, leaving 14 bases between the germline ends. The CDR3 is made up of 15 amino acids. Per germline, CDR1 LNHDA and CDR2 SQIVND (reference sequence). The CDR3 loop reads CASSMLWGDDQPQHF. The CDR3 bases are TGTGCCAGTAGTATGTTGTGGGGTGACGATCAGCCCCAGCATTTT. The variable domain in full, completed from reference TRBV19 and TRBJ1-5, reads DGGITQSPKYLFRKEGQNVTLSCEQNLNHDAMYWYRQDPGQGLRLIYYSQIVNDFQKGDIAEGYSVSREKKESFPLTVTSAQKNPTAFYLCASSMLWGDDQPQHFGDGTRLSIL.

The CDR3 loop reads CASSFGVFGTGELFF. CDR3 bases: TGTGCCAGCAGTTTTGGGGTTTTTGGCACCGGGGAGCTGTTTTTT. J is TRBJ2-2 and V is TRBV28; D is unresolved. The CDR3 has 15 amino acids. V was cut by 3 bases and J by 4 bases, with 12 bases left in between. Looked up from germline, CDR1 is MDHEN and CDR2 is SYDVKM. Variable domain in full (rest from reference TRBV28 and TRBJ2-2): DVKVTQSSRYLVKRTGEKVFLECVQDMDHENMFWYRQDPGLGLRLIYFSYDVKMKEKGDIPEGYSVSREKKERFSLILESASTNQTSMYLCASSFGVFGTGELFFGEGSRLTVL.

The J gene is TRBJ1-5, the V gene TRBV4-1, with D possibly being TRBD1 (5 bases). This CDR3 is 16 amino acids long. CDR1 is MGHRA and CDR2 is YSYEKL in the germline V gene. Trimming took off 0 bases at V and 4 bases at J, with 13 bases between the two ends. CDR3 in DNA: TGCGCCAGCAGCCAAGATCTGGGGGAAGGGAATCAGCCCCAGCATTTT. Translation gives CASSQDLGEGNQPQHF.